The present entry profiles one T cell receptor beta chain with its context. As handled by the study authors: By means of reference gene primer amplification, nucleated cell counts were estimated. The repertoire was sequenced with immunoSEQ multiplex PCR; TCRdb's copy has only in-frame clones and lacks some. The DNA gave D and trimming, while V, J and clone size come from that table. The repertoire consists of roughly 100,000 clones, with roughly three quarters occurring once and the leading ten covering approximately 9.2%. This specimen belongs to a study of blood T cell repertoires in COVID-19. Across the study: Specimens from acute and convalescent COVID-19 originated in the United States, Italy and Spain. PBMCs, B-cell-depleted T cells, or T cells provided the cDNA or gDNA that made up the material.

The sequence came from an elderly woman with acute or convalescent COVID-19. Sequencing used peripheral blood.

DNA of the CDR3: TGTGCCAGGGACAGGGGATGTTCACCCCTCCACTTT. This translates into CARDRGCSPLHF. This chain joins TRBV21-1 and TRBJ1-6; the D call of TRBD1 is as the table states it, not checked on the DNA. TRBV21-1 is reported as a pseudogene. This CDR3 contains 12 residues.